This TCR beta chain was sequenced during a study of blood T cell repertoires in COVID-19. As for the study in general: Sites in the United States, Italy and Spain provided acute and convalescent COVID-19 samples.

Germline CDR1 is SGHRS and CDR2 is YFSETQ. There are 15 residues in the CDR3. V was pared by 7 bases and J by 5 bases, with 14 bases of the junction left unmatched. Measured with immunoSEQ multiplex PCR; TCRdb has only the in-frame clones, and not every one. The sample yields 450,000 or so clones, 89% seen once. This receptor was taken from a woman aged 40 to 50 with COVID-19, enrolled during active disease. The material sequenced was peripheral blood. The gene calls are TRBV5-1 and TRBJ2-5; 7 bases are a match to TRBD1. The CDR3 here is CASLPVGTVPETQYF. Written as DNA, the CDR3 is TGCGCCAGCCTTCCCGTGGGGACAGTACCCGAGACCCAGTACTTC.